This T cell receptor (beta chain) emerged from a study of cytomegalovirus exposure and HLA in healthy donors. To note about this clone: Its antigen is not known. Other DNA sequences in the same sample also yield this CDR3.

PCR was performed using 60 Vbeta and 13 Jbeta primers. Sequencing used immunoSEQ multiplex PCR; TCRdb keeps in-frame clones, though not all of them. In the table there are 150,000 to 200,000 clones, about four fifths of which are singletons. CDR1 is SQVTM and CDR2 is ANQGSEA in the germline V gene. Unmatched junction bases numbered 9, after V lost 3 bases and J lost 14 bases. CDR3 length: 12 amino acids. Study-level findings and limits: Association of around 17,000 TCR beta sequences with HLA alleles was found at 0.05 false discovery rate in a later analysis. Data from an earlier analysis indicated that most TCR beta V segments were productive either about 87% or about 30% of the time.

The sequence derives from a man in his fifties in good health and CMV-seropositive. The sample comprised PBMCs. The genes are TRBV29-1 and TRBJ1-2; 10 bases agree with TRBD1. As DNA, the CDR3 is TGCAGCGTTGATAAAGGGGGACAGGGGCAAACCTTC. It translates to CSVDKGGQGQTF.